This TCR beta chain was observed in a study of CD8 T cells in Susac syndrome. Findings and limits, study-wide: The number of individuals included in the study's TCR sequencing and HLA analysis was acknowledged as relatively small.

The authors reverse transcribed roughly 0.5 to 1 ug RNA with random hexamers. The TCR beta CDR3 was amplified by immunoSEQ multiplex PCR across 54 Vbeta, 13 Jbeta. MiXCR was run by TCRdb on the immunoSEQ multiplex PCR reads, yielding one entry per CDR3 protein. The sample has approximately 120,000 distinct CDR3 sequences; 92% are singletons. Sequencing targeted TCR beta in blood CD8+ and CD4+ T cells. It was negative isolation that provided the CD8+ and CD4+ T cells, whereas TEMRA cells were enriched by FACS. Germline V gene lookup returns CDR1 MRHNA and CDR2 SNTAGT. The V and J ends lost 4 bases and 6 bases respectively, with 16 bases between them. CDR3 size: 15 residues. Concerning this clonotype itself: Its antigen is unknown.

The receptor comes from a human donor in good health. Sequences were obtained from CD4+ T cells from PBMCs. This rearrangement joins TRBV6-4 to TRBJ2-1, with TRBD1 as a possible D gene (6 bases). CDR3 bases: TGTGCCAGCAGTGTGTTGGCAGGGGTCGGCAATGAGCAGTTCTTC. The encoded protein is CASSVLAGVGNEQFF.